The sequence of this T cell receptor (beta chain) was determined in a study of T cell responses to AZD1222 COVID-19 vaccine. Study-level findings and limits: Clonal diversity was possibly underestimated, and white British individuals and females predominated among donors. The peak T cell response came first, and repertoires were sampled only after it. Compared with day 0, the breadth and depth of the Spike-specific TCR repertoire rose significantly after two doses of AZD1222.

Clones were sequenced by immunoSEQ multiplex PCR, and TCRdb holds only the in-frame ones, with some missing. The data contain about 82,000 clones, 90% to 95% of them seen just once; the ten biggest clones take up roughly 3.1%. This clone was seen only a few times. Its antigen remains unknown. Second doses at about 4 or about 12 weeks were pooled. The clonotype originates from an adult who received the AZD1222 COVID-19 vaccine. Sequenced material: peripheral blood, taken 28 days after the second AZD1222 dose.

The CDR3 bases are TGTGCCAGCAGTGAAAGGGTTGAGGGTGGAGAGACCCAGTACTTC. This encodes CASSERVEGGETQYF. The genes are TRBV6-1 and TRBJ2-5; weak D call: TRBD2 (5 bases). CDR3 size: 15 residues. V lost 2 bases, J lost 4 bases, and 14 bases lay in between. Looked up from germline, CDR1 is MNHNS and CDR2 is SASEGT.